The entry below gives a single T cell receptor beta chain sequence along with its context. This record comes from a study of siplizumab effects on memory and regulatory T cells. Sequencing was performed with immunoSEQ multiplex PCR; in TCRdb, only in-frame clones are kept and a portion is missing. This sample has over 80,000 clones, with 80% to 90% found just once. CDR1 is ENHRY and CDR2 is SYGVKD in the germline V gene. V lost 10 bases and J lost 6; bases outside the gene matches: 10. The CDR3 runs 13 residues. Input material: Tregs sorted from blood. The receptor was isolated from a human donor in good health. V usage is TRBV10-3 and J usage is TRBJ2-7; TRBD1 agrees at 9 bases. CDR3 region: CATDRGELAEQYF. In nucleotides, the CDR3 is TGTGCCACGGACAGGGGAGAGTTGGCCGAGCAGTACTTC.